This TCR beta chain was found in a study of T cell clones after liver transplantation. About the study: TCRbeta sequencing after a pre-transplant mixed lymphocyte reaction identified graft-donor-reactive clones, later tracked in post-transplant blood. Three of the eight recipients were HCV-positive; the rest had non-autoimmune, non-viral transplant indications. Without induction therapy, subjects received standard immunosuppression until 12-24 months post-transplant.

Profiling relied on immunoSEQ multiplex PCR, and the TCRdb table lists in-frame clones only, not all of them. Of 20,000 to 25,000 clones listed, around 75% are singletons. The receptor was isolated from a human patient who received a liver transplant. Certain T cells may be donor cells from the graft. Here the sequenced sample was CD8+ T cells from blood, taken approximately 52 months after liver transplant.

The CDR3 DNA follows: TGTGCCAGCAGCTTAGTAATAGGAGACTACGAGCAGTACTTC. This translates into CASSLVIGDYEQYF. This chain connects TRBV7-2 to TRBJ2-7; D remains ambiguous. Trimming left V 1 base short and J 3 bases short, with 10 bases between. There are 14 residues in the CDR3. Germline lookup yields CDR1 SGHTA and CDR2 FQGNSA. Drawing the rest from reference TRBV7-2 and TRBJ2-7, the complete variable domain is GAGVSQSPSNKVTEKGKDVELRCDPISGHTALYWYRQSLGQGLEFLIYFQGNSAPDKSGLPSDRFSAERTGGSVSTLTIQRTQQEDSAVYLCASSLVIGDYEQYFGPGTRLTVT.